In this sample, the clone carrying this TCR beta chain turned up many times. Researchers took RNA transcripts and amplified TCR beta CDR3 regions from them. First-round RT-PCR relied on HTBI primers, and a second-round multiplex PCR came next. TCRdb reprocessed the multiplex PCR reads via MiXCR and lists one record per CDR3 protein. The sample has about 550,000 distinct CDR3 sequences; about 40% are singletons. This CDR3 region has 14 residues. Germline V gene data show CDR1 as LNHNV and CDR2 as YYDKDF (reference sequence). V was shortened by 0 bases and J by 3 bases, with 8 bases between the two germline ends. The data were obtained in a study of Graves' ophthalmopathy and Graves' hyperthyroidism.

The TCR comes from an adult man with Graves' hyperthyroidism. V gene TRBV15 combines with J gene TRBJ2-5; a weak D match, TRBD2 (5 bases). The sample consisted of peripheral blood or thyroid tissue (not recorded which). The CDR3 here is CATSRDRGKETQYF. CDR3 nucleotide sequence: TGTGCCACCAGCAGAGATAGAGGGAAAGAGACCCAGTACTTC. Supplemented by reference TRBV15 and TRBJ2-5, the full variable domain reads DAMVIQNPRYQVTQFGKPVTLSCSQTLNHNVMYWYQQKSSQAPKLLFHYYDKDFNNEADTPDNFQSRRPNTSFCFLDIRSPGLGDTAMYLCATSRDRGKETQYFGPGTRLLVL.